Given below is one T cell receptor (beta chain) in context. No antigen is known for it. The CDR3 loop spans 14 amino acids. The germline V gene has CDR1 SEHNR and CDR2 FQNEAQ (reference sequence). V was cut by 2 bases and J by 2 bases, with 9 bases left in between. PCR used 60 Vbeta primers and 13 Jbeta primers. Per the original methods: Approximately 87 million unique TCR beta chains, 10 million to 14 million shared, were counted in a later analysis. Only in-frame clones appear in the TCRdb table, and some are missing; sequencing was by immunoSEQ multiplex PCR. That table gives V, J and clone size, and the DNA gave D and trimming. The table has about 120,000 clones, 60% to 85% seen once. The data derive from a study of cytomegalovirus exposure and HLA in healthy donors. General study points: A missense variant in DCLRE1C was later tied to TCR beta V- and J-gene trimming. A later analysis reportedly found fewer N-insertions in an Asian-associated ancestry cluster than the approximately 670-donor mean.

The clonotype originates from a woman aged 40 to 49 in good health and CMV-seropositive. This chain joins TRBV7-9 and TRBJ1-1; a possible D gene is TRBD1 (6 bases). The specimen was PBMCs. The CDR3 loop is CASSLTDSNTEAFF. The CDR3 DNA sequence: TGTGCCAGCAGCTTAACGGACAGTAACACTGAAGCTTTCTTT.